The 27 T cell receptor beta chains below all came from one sample that was sequenced in a study of blood T cells in healthy people across ages. The second PCR ran about 6 to 12 cycles with a sample-barcoded 5' primer and J-beta primers. TCRdb reanalysed the 5' RACE reads using MiXCR and keeps one entry per CDR3 protein. The data hold 1.5 million to 2 million distinct CDR3 sequences, with about 30% observed a single time. Specimen: blood. These TCRs come from a woman between 25 and 40 years old in good health.

This clonotype has just a few counts. The rearrangement joins TRBV10-3 to TRBJ1-2; TRBD1 matches 7 bases. The CDR3 is made up of 14 amino acids. CDR1 and CDR2 (germline): ENHRY, SYGVKD. V shed 7 bases, J shed 5 bases, and the junction held 10 bases outside the gene matches. The CDR3 nucleotides read TGTGCCATCACCAGGGACAGCGAAAGATATGGCTACACCTTC. Its protein is CAITRDSERYGYTF.

This clonotype was counted many times. V usage is TRBV6-5 and J usage is TRBJ2-7; TRBD1 agrees at 7 bases. With V trimmed by 1 base and J by 5 bases, 2 bases remained unmatched. Germline CDR1 reads MNHEY; CDR2 reads SVGAGI. The CDR3 length is 13 residues. The CDR3 nucleotides read TGTGCCAGCAGTTACTACAGGGGCAACGAGCAGTACTTC. As protein: CASSYYRGNEQYF.

Of note for this clonotype: The conserved phenylalanine or tryptophan is not found at the CDR3 terminus, so this likely reflects a read error. The rearrangement links TRBV29-1 to TRBJ2-5; 9 bases are a match to TRBD1. This CDR3 spans 14 amino acids. The germline V gene encodes CDR1 SQVTM and CDR2 ANQGSEA. The CDR3 reads CSVEGTGWQETQYS. The DNA for the CDR3 is TGCAGCGTGGAAGGGACAGGGTGGCAAGAGACCCAGTACTCC.

The sample holds a few counts of this clonotype. The genes are TRBV7-2 and TRBJ2-5, with D possibly being TRBD1 (6 bases). Germline V gives CDR1 SGHTA, CDR2 FQGNSA. The ends were cut back, 4 bases at V and 4 bases at J, with 16 bases in the middle. This CDR3 spans 15 amino acids. The CDR3: CASSSRTERRETQYF. In nucleotides, the CDR3 is TGTGCCAGCAGCTCTCGGACAGAACGCCGAGAGACCCAGTACTTC.

This clonotype was counted many times. V is TRBV4-3 and J is TRBJ2-7; 11 bases are a match to TRBD2. This CDR3 region has 18 residues. V lost 3 bases, J lost 4 bases, and 14 bases stayed unmatched. Germline V gives CDR1 LGHNA, CDR2 YSLEER. The CDR3 DNA reads as TGCGCCAGCAGCCAGAACCAAGGGGCTAGCGGGAGGAATTACGAGCAGTACTTC. It codes for CASSQNQGASGRNYEQYF.

The table lists this clonotype with a few counts. The gene calls are TRBV24-1 and TRBJ1-5; no clear D. Trimming left V 8 bases short and J 3 bases short, with 13 bases between. The length of the CDR3 is 14 residues. The germline V gene has CDR1 KGHDR and CDR2 SFDVKD. CDR3 residues: CATKSGPYNQPQHF. CDR3 nucleotide sequence: TGTGCCACCAAGTCAGGACCTTACAATCAGCCCCAGCATTTT.

The chain combines TRBV5-1 with TRBJ2-3; 13 bases line up with TRBD2. V trimming: 4 bases; J trimming: 8 bases; junction bases outside the gene matches: 16. CDR3 size: 18 residues. Germline V gives CDR1 SGHRS, CDR2 YFSETQ. The CDR3 bases are TGCGCCAGCAGCCAACGGACTAGCGGGGGCCTCGTGGCAGTTACGCAGTATTTT. It is translated as CASSQRTSGGLVAVTQYF.

This clonotype showed up just a few times. The chain links TRBV20-1 to TRBJ1-5; a weak D match, TRBD1 (5 bases). Germline lookup yields CDR1 DFQATT and CDR2 SNEGSKA (reference sequence). V lost 4 bases to trimming and J lost 2 bases, with 15 bases between them. The CDR3 is made up of 15 amino acids. The CDR3 bases are TGCAGTGCTACAGTTGGGGCGCGTGGCAATCAGCCCCAGCATTTT. Amino acid sequence: CSATVGARGNQPQHF.

This clonotype was seen repeatedly, ten times or more. This chain connects TRBV5-1 to TRBJ2-1; no reliable D call. Germline CDR1 reads SGHRS; CDR2 reads YFSETQ. The ends were cut back, 1 base at V and 7 bases at J, with 6 bases in the middle. The CDR3 runs to 12 residues. The CDR3 DNA sequence: TGCGCCAGCAGCTTGATGAGGAATGAGCAGTTCTTC. As protein: CASSLMRNEQFF. The whole variable domain, remainder taken from reference TRBV5-1 and TRBJ2-1, is KAGVTQTPRYLIKTRGQQVTLSCSPISGHRSVSWYQQTPGQGLQFLFEYFSETQRNKGNFPGRFSGRQFSNSRSEMNVSTLELGDSALYLCASSLMRNEQFFGPGTRLTVL.

This clonotype has a handful of counts. The gene calls are TRBV7-2 and TRBJ2-3; D possibly corresponds to TRBD1 (6 bases). This CDR3 spans 15 amino acids. Germline CDR1 and CDR2: SGHTA and FQGNSA. V dropped 2 bases and J dropped 2 bases, with 11 bases sitting between them. In DNA, the CDR3 is TGTGCCAGCAGCTTATTTTGGGGGCTCACAGATACGCAGTATTTT. Translation: CASSLFWGLTDTQYF.

V and J are TRBV19 and TRBJ2-7; D is perhaps TRBD1 or TRBD2 (5 bases each). V lost 4 bases and J lost 0, with 10 bases in between. The length of the CDR3 is 14 residues. CDR1 is LNHDA, CDR2 SQIVND, per germline (reference sequence). Here the CDR3 DNA reads TGTGCCAGTAGTAAAGCAGGGAGCTCCTACGAGCAGTACTTC. It encodes CASSKAGSSYEQYF.

The table lists this clonotype with many counts. The chain recombines TRBV28 with TRBJ2-7, with 8 bases lining up with TRBD1. The trim removed 3 bases at V and 6 bases at J, leaving 4 bases unmatched. CDR1 is MDHEN and CDR2 is SYDVKM in the germline V gene. This CDR3 contains 13 residues. The CDR3 here is CASSFRGLIEQYF. The CDR3 DNA sequence: TGTGCCAGCAGTTTCAGGGGGCTCATCGAGCAGTACTTC.

The chain joins TRBV7-6 to TRBJ1-2; 7 bases agree with TRBD1. V gave up 5 bases and J gave up 2 bases; unmatched junction bases: 11. Germline V CDR1 and CDR2: SGHVS, FNYEAQ. The CDR3 length is 16 residues. For the CDR3, the DNA is TGTGCCAGCAGCCCCCTTTATAGGGGGCCAAACTATGGCTACACCTTC. This codes for CASSPLYRGPNYGYTF.

This clonotype was seen many times. The rearrangement joins TRBV6-5 to TRBJ2-1; TRBD2 matches 9 bases. The junction had 8 bases not matched to a gene; V was cut back by 5 bases and J by 9 bases. CDR1 is MNHEY, CDR2 SVGAGI, per germline. The CDR3 contains 14 residues. The CDR3 protein is CASSVSGRKGEQFF. Here the CDR3 DNA reads TGTGCCAGCAGTGTTAGCGGGAGAAAAGGTGAGCAGTTCTTC.

As to this clonotype: This may be a read error: a much more frequent sequence differs by one nucleotide. The chain has TRBV11-2 and TRBJ2-1; possibly TRBD1 for D (6 bases). CDR1 and CDR2 from the germline V gene are SGHAT and FQNNGV. The CDR3 contains 14 residues. The CDR3 DNA sequence: TGTGCCAGCAGCGTCCACAGGGTTTTAAATGGGCAGTTCTTC. As protein: CASSVHRVLNGQFF.

J is TRBJ2-3 and V is TRBV28; weak D call: TRBD2 (6 bases). V shed 8 bases and J shed 1 base, with 19 bases lying between them. Germline CDR1 and CDR2: MDHEN and SYDVKM. There are 16 residues in the CDR3. The CDR3 DNA follows: TGTGCCAGCGGGTGGGGCGCCGGGGGAGGCACAGATACGCAGTATTTT. Translating gives CASGWGAGGGTDTQYF.

The chain combines TRBV6-5 with TRBJ1-4; 7 bases are shared with TRBD1. V gave up 8 bases and J gave up 7 bases; unmatched junction bases: 10. Germline V CDR1 and CDR2: MNHEY, SVGAGI. The CDR3 spans 14 residues. CDR3 in DNA: TGTGCCAGCGGAAAACTAGGGGGCAGTGAAAAACTGTTTTTT. Encoded protein: CASGKLGGSEKLFF.

This chain uses TRBV29-1 with TRBJ2-7; D may be TRBD2 (5 bases). CDR1 is SQVTM, CDR2 ANQGSEA, per germline. The V and J ends lost 7 bases and 3 bases respectively, with 13 bases between them. The CDR3 length is 12 residues. In DNA, the CDR3 is TGCAGCGCCACCGGCGAGGGCTACGAGCAGTACTTC. Translated: CSATGEGYEQYF.

This clonotype has more than one count but fewer than ten. J is TRBJ2-7 and V is TRBV29-1; 7 bases are shared with TRBD2. The ends lost 0 bases at V and 6 bases at J; junction bases unmatched: 14. Germline lookup yields CDR1 SQVTM and CDR2 ANQGSEA. This CDR3 has 16 residues. CDR3 amino acids: CSVEDQTSRRDGEQYF. The CDR3 nucleotides read TGCAGCGTTGAAGACCAGACTAGCAGGAGAGATGGCGAGCAGTACTTC.

The V gene is TRBV14, the J gene TRBJ2-1, with a possible D match to TRBD2 (6 bases). Looked up from germline, CDR1 is SGHDN and CDR2 is FVKESK. Trimming left V 2 bases short and J 7 bases short, with 21 bases between. This CDR3 spans 17 amino acids. The DNA for the CDR3 is TGTGCCAGCAGCCAAAGGCAGGGATTTTGGGAGGCGAATGAGCAGTTCTTC. Protein: CASSQRQGFWEANEQFF.

This clonotype was counted between two and nine times. The chain carries TRBV20-1 and TRBJ1-2; D possibly corresponds to TRBD1 (5 bases). Germline V gene lookup returns CDR1 DFQATT and CDR2 SNEGSKA (reference sequence). The CDR3 spans 13 residues. The CDR3 DNA reads TGCAGCTCCACACAGACAGCCATTGGGGGCTACACCTTC. It yields the protein CSSTQTAIGGYTF.

This chain uses TRBV15 with TRBJ2-1; 9 bases map to TRBD2. Germline V gene data show CDR1 as LNHNV and CDR2 as YYDKDF (reference sequence). There are 16 residues in the CDR3. Germline trimming cut 0 bases from V and 8 bases from J; bases unmatched to any gene: 8. The CDR3 sequence is CATSREGGRLADEQFF. CDR3 DNA sequence: TGTGCCACCAGCAGAGAGGGGGGGCGACTAGCGGATGAGCAGTTCTTC. Using reference TRBV15 and TRBJ2-1 for the parts outside the CDR3, the full variable domain is DAMVIQNPRYQVTQFGKPVTLSCSQTLNHNVMYWYQQKSSQAPKLLFHYYDKDFNNEADTPDNFQSRRPNTSFCFLDIRSPGLGDTAMYLCATSREGGRLADEQFFGPGTRLTVL.

The chain uses TRBV20-1 and TRBJ2-4; TRBD2 might be the D (6 bases). Germline CDR1 is DFQATT and CDR2 is SNEGSKA (reference sequence). The V end was cut by 3 bases, the J end by 0 bases, with 18 bases between. The CDR3 consists of 17 residues. CDR3 sequence (DNA): TGCAGTGCTAGTATCCTAACGGGAGATCTAGCCAAAAACATTCAGTACTTC. As protein: CSASILTGDLAKNIQYF.

V usage is TRBV12-3 or TRBV12-4 and J usage is TRBJ1-1; D unresolved. The V gene lost 8 bases and the J gene lost 0 bases, with 10 bases spanning the gap. The CDR3 is 13 amino acids. The CDR3 protein is CASPSRVNTEAFF. Written as DNA, the CDR3 is TGTGCCAGCCCTAGTAGGGTGAACACTGAAGCTTTCTTT.

The chain employs TRBV7-9 and TRBJ2-1; 7 nucleotides agree with TRBD2. Trimming removed 4 bases from V and 14 bases from J; junction bases left unmatched: 11. Germline assignment: CDR1 SEHNR and CDR2 FQNEAQ (reference sequence). The CDR3 runs to 13 residues. CDR3 sequence: CASSSWTEGGEFF. CDR3 nucleotide sequence: TGTGCCAGCAGCTCCTGGACGGAGGGAGGGGAGTTCTTC.

This clonotype was counted ten times or more. The V and J genes are TRBV7-9 and TRBJ2-3; D unresolved. The V gene's germline CDR1 is SEHNR and CDR2 FQNEAQ (reference sequence). The V end was cut by 5 bases, the J end by 2 bases, with 14 bases between. The CDR3 has 15 residues. The DNA of the CDR3 is TGTGCCAGCAGCCCCTCCGGATTCAACACAGATACGCAGTATTTT. It yields the protein CASSPSGFNTDTQYF.

J is TRBJ1-2 and V is TRBV7-9; D not certain. The germline CDR1 and CDR2 sequences are SEHNR and FQNEAQ (reference sequence). The CDR3 consists of 15 residues. V dropped 3 bases and J dropped 2 bases, with 13 bases sitting between them. The DNA of the CDR3 is TGTGCCAGCAGCTTGACGTCCCCGGGAAACTATGGCTACACCTTC. It is translated as CASSLTSPGNYGYTF.